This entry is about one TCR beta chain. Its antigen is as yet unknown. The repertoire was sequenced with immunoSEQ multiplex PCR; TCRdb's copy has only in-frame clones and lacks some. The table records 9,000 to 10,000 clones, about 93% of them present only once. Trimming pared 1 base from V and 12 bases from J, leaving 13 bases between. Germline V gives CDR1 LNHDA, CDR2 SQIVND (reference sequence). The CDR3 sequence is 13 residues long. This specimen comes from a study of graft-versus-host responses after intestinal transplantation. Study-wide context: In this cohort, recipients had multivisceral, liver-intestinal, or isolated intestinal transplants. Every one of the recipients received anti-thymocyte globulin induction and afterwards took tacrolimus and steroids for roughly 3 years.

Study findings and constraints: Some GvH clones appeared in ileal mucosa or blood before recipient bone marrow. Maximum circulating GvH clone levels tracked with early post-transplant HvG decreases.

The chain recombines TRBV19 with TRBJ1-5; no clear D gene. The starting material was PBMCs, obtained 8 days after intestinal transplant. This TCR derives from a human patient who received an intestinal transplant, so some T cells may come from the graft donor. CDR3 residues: CASSIGTVLLQHF. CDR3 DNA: TGTGCCAGTAGTATAGGGACCGTTCTGCTCCAGCATTTT.